This T cell receptor (beta chain) was recovered during a study of T cells and Merkel cell carcinoma outcomes. Produced via immunoSEQ multiplex PCR; TCRdb's table is partial and in-frame only. The table has 3,600 or so clones, 85% to 95% seen once. Study outcomes and limitations: Reportedly, T-cell repertoire with density predicts Merkel cell carcinoma outcomes.

CDR3 size: 15 residues. Per germline, CDR1 SGHAT and CDR2 FQDESV (reference sequence). The V gene end was trimmed by 6 bases and the J gene end by 1 base; junction bases not matched to a gene: 8. Comment on this clone: Antigen unknown.

The V gene is TRBV11-1, the J gene TRBJ2-7; TRBD2 matches 8 bases. This TCR derives from a human donor with Merkel cell carcinoma. Material for sequencing was tumor tissue from Merkel cell carcinoma. The CDR3 protein is CASSPGVAGSYEQYF. CDR3 nucleotide sequence: TGTGCCAGCAGTCCCGGGGTAGCGGGGTCCTACGAGCAGTACTTC.